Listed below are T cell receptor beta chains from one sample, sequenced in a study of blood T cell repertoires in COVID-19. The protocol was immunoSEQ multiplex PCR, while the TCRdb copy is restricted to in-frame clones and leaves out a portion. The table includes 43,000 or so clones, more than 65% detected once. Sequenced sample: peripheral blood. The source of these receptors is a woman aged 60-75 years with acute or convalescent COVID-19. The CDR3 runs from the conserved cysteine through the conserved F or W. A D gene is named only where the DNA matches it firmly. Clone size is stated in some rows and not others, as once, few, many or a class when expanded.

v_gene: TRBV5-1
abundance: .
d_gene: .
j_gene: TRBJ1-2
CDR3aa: CASSLGGEDGYTF
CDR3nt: TGCGCCAGCAGCTTGGGAGGGGAGGATGGCTACACCTTC

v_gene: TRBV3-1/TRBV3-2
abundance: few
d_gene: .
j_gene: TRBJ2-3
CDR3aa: CASSPDGRTQYF
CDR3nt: TGTGCCAGCAGCCCGGATGGGAGGACGCAGTATTTT

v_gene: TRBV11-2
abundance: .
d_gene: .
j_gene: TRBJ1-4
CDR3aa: CASSLGGDEKLFF
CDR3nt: TGTGCCAGCAGCCTTGGGGGGGATGAAAAACTGTTTTTT

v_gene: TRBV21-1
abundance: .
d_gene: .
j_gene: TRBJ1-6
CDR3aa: CASSPQGVNSPLHF
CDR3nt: TGTGCCAGCAGTCCACAGGGAGTCAACTCACCCCTCCACTTT

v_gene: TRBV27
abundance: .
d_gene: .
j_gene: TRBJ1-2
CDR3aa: CASSLMGEDGYTF
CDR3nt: TGTGCCAGCAGTTTAATGGGGGAGGATGGCTACACCTTC

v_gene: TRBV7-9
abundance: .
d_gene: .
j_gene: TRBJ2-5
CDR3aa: CASSLHQGGETQYF
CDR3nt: TGTGCCAGCAGCTTACACCAGGGAGGTGAGACCCAGTACTTC

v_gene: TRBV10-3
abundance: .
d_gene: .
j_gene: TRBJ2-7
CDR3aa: CASAQGGEQYF
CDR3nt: TGTGCCAGCGCACAGGGGGGGGAGCAGTACTTC

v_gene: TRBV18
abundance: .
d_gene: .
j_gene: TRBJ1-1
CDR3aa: CASSPGQNTEAFF
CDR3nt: TGTGCCAGCTCACCAGGGCAGAACACTGAAGCTTTCTTT

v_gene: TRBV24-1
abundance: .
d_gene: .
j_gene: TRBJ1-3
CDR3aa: CATSDPGAGNTIYF
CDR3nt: TGTGCCACCAGTGATCCGGGAGCCGGAAACACCATATATTTT

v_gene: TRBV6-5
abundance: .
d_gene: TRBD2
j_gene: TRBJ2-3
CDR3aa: CASRTPSGGADTQYF
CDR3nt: TGTGCCAGCAGAACCCCTAGCGGGGGGGCCGATACGCAGTATTTT

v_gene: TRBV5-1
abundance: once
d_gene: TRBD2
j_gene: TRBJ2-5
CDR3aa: CASSPGTSGTETQYF
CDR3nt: TGCGCCAGCAGCCCTGGGACTAGCGGAACGGAGACCCAGTACTTC

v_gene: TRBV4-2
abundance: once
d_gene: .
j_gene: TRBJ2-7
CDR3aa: CASSQDGGAGNEQYF
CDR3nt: TGTGCCAGCAGCCAAGATGGTGGCGCGGGGAACGAGCAGTACTTC

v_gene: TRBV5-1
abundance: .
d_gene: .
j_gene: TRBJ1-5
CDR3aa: CASSFGSNQPQHF
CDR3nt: TGCGCCAGCAGCTTTGGCAGCAATCAGCCCCAGCATTTT

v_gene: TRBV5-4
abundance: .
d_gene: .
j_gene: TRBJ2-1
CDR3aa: CASRKTGYNEQFF
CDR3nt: TGTGCCAGCAGGAAGACAGGCTACAATGAGCAGTTCTTC

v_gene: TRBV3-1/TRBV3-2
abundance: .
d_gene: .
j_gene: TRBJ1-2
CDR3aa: CASSGRAVYGYTF
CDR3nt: TGTGCCAGCAGCGGCAGGGCGGTCTATGGCTACACCTTC

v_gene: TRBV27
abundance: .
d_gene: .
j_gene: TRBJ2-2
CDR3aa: CAASRRAINTGELFF
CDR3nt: TGTGCCGCCTCCCGGCGGGCCATAAACACCGGGGAGCTGTTTTTT

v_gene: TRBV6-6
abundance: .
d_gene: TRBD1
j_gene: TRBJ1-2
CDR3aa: CASSYDQGEGYTF
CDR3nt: TGTGCCAGCAGTTACGATCAGGGGGAAGGCTACACCTTC

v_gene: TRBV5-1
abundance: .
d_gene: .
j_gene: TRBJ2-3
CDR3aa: CASSLDYTQYF
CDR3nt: TGCGCCAGCAGCTTGGACTATACGCAGTATTTT

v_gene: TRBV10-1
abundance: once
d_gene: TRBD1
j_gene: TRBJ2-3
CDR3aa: CASGTGGRDTQYF
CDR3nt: TGCGCCAGCGGGACAGGGGGCAGGGATACGCAGTATTTT

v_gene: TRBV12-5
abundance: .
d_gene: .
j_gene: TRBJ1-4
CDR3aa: CASGLSGGNEKLFF
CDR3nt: TGTGCTAGTGGTTTATCGGGGGGCAACGAAAAACTGTTTTTT

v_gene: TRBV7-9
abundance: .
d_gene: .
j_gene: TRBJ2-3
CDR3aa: CASSFQAPTDTQYF
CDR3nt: TGTGCCAGCAGCTTTCAGGCCCCAACAGATACGCAGTATTTT

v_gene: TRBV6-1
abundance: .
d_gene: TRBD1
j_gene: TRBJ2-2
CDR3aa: CASSDRPGQGTNTGELFF
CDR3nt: TGTGCCAGCAGTGACAGACCGGGACAGGGAACGAACACCGGGGAGCTGTTTTTT

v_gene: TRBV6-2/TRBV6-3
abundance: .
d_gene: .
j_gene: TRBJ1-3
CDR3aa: CASSSPTGNSGNTIYF
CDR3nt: TGTGCCAGCAGTTCGCCGACGGGGAACTCTGGAAACACCATATATTTT

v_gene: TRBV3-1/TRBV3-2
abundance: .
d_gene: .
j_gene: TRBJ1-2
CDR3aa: CASSQEPHRVDGYTF
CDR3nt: TGTGCCAGCAGCCAAGAACCGCACAGGGTGGATGGCTACACCTTC

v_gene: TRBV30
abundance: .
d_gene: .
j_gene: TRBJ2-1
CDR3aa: CAWSVLNEQFF
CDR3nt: TGTGCCTGGAGTGTACTCAATGAGCAGTTCTTC

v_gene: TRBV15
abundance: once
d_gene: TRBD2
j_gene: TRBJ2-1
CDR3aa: CATSREEAGGPYEQFF
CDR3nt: TGTGCCACCAGCAGAGAGGAGGCGGGGGGGCCTTATGAGCAGTTCTTC

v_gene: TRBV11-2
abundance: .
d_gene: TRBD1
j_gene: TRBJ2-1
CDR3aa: CASSRDRASEQFF
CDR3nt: TGTGCCAGCAGCCGAGACAGGGCCAGTGAGCAGTTCTTC

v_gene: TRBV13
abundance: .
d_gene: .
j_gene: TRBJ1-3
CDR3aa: CASSLGLEQGSGNTIYF
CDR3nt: TGTGCCAGCAGCTTAGGACTCGAACAGGGCTCTGGAAACACCATATATTTT

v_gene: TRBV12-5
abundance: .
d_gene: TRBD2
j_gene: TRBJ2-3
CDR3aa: CASGLAGRGEDTQYF
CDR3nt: TGTGCTAGTGGTCTCGCCGGGCGGGGGGAGGATACGCAGTATTTT

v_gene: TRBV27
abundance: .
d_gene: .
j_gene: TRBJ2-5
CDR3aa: CASSLGKGASGETQYF
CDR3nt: TGTGCCAGCAGTTTGGGGAAAGGGGCTTCGGGAGAGACCCAGTACTTC

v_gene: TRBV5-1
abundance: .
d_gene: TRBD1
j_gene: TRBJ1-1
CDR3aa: CASKLQGAEAFF
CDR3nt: TGCGCCAGCAAATTACAGGGGGCTGAAGCTTTCTTT

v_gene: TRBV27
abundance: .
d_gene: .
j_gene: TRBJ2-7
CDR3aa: CASSLSGPPHEQYF
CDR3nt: TGTGCCAGCAGTTTAAGCGGGCCCCCCCACGAGCAGTACTTC

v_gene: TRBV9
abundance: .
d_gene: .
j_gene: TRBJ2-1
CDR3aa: CASSVGPRLGAGEQFF
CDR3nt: TGTGCCAGCAGCGTAGGACCCAGGTTGGGGGCCGGGGAGCAGTTCTTC